This T cell receptor (beta chain) came from a study of CD8 T cells in ankylosing spondylitis. Losses at the gene ends were 5 bases for V and 4 bases for J; bases not matched to a gene: 6. CDR1 SGHAT and CDR2 FQNNGV come from the germline V gene. The CDR3 contains 14 residues. Study results and caveats: Disease-linked clones, CD8+, were relatively rare in peripheral blood. Characteristic, it appeared, of ankylosing spondylitis blood was a TCR beta motif of fewer than 10 highly homologous variants. Significant enrichment of disease-linked clones was reportedly seen in matched ankylosing spondylitis synovial fluid. There were earlier reports of some motif variants in reactive arthritis synovial fluid and blood.

This clonotype was seen a handful of times. The antigen is undetermined. TCRdb fed the 5' RACE reads into MiXCR, producing one record per CDR3 protein. The data contain hundreds of thousands of distinct CDR3 sequences, over 15% of them seen just once; the ten biggest clones take up approximately 1%. This rearrangement joins TRBV11-2 to TRBJ2-7, with TRBD2 matching over 9 bases. Sequencing was done on a sample of blood, either unsorted or a sorted T cell fraction (not recorded which). The receptor's source is a male donor with ankylosing spondylitis. The CDR3: CASSVFSGGYEQYF. In nucleotides, the CDR3 is TGTGCCAGCAGCGTTTTTAGCGGGGGATACGAGCAGTACTTC.